Given below is one T cell receptor beta chain in context. Its cognate antigen is unknown. Only in-frame clones appear in the TCRdb table, and some are missing; sequencing was by immunoSEQ multiplex PCR. The sample has approximately 210,000 clones, about two thirds seen once. This record comes from a study of cytotoxic CD8 clonotypes in ibrutinib-treated CLL. Study-wide findings and caveats: In comparison with age-matched healthy donors, baseline clonality was higher and tracked circulating CD8+ T-cell counts. An increase in clonality occurred at ibrutinib response, followed by a return toward baseline at progression.

Germline values: CDR1 MNHNS, CDR2 SASEGT. This CDR3 has 15 amino acids. V trimming: 9 bases; J trimming: 1 base; junction bases outside the gene matches: 4. Sequenced here: PBMCs, sampled after 24 months of ibrutinib treatment. This chain connects TRBV6-1 to TRBJ2-2, with 11 bases lining up with TRBD2. The source of this sequence is a human donor with chronic lymphocytic leukemia. The CDR3 protein is CASEGLAGNTGELFF. Here the CDR3 DNA reads TGTGCCAGTGAAGGACTAGCGGGGAACACCGGGGAGCTGTTTTTT.